This TCR beta chain was recorded in a study of early T cells in non-severe SARS-CoV-2 infection. Study information: Sequencing of bulk RNA from unsorted whole blood was done, without chain pairing.

Only a few counts were recorded for this clonotype. Its antigen is unknown. Study-wide results and limits: The study's VDJdb matching favored anti-spike CD8 responses and missed private and CD4 specificities.

As part of library construction, unique molecular identifiers were attached to individual cDNA molecules. TCRdb independently ran MiXCR on the 5' RACE reads; one entry per CDR3 protein. The sample holds roughly 80,000 distinct CDR3 sequences, 6% to 7% seen once. The sequence derives from an adult who was a healthcare worker with PCR-confirmed SARS-CoV-2 infection or an uninfected control (not recorded which). Material for sequencing was whole blood.

This CDR3 is CSGYRGGTDTQYF. Here the CDR3 DNA reads TGCAGCGGATACAGGGGAGGCACAGATACGCAGTATTTT. V gene TRBV29-1 combines with J gene TRBJ2-3; 7 bases are shared with TRBD1. The CDR3 sequence is 13 residues long. J was trimmed by 1 base and V by 7 bases; bases with no gene match: 5. Germline CDR1 and CDR2: SQVTM and ANQGSEA.